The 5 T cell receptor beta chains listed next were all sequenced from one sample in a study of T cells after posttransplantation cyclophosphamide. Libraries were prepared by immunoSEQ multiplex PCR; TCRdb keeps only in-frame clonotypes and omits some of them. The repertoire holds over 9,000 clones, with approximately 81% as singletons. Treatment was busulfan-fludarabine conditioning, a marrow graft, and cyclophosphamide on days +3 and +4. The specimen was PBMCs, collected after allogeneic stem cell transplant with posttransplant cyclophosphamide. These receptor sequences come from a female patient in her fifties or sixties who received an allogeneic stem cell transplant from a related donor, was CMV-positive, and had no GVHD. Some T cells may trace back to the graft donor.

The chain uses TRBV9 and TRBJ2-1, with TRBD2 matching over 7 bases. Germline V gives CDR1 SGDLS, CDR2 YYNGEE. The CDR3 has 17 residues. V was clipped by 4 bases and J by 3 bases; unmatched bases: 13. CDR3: CASSRGIWQRGYNEQFF. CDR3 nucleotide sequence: TGTGCCAGCAGCCGGGGAATTTGGCAGCGGGGCTACAATGAGCAGTTCTTC.

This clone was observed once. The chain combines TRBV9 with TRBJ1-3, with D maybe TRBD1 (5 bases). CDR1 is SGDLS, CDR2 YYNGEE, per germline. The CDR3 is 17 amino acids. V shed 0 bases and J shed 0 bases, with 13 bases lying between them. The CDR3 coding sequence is TGTGCCAGCAGCGTAGCTGCAGGGCCCAGCTCTGGAAACACCATATATTTT. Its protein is CASSVAAGPSSGNTIYF.

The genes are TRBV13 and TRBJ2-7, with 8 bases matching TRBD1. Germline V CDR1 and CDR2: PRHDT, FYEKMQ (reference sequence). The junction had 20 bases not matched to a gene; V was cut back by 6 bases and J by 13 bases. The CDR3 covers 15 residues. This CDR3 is CASRNWGQVNERQYF. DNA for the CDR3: TGTGCCAGCAGGAACTGGGGACAGGTCAACGAGAGGCAATACTTC.

In nucleotides, the CDR3 is TGCGCCAGCAGCAAAGGTGGGGGGACAGGGGACCCCAACGAAAAACTGTTTTTT. It yields the protein CASSKGGGTGDPNEKLFF. V and J are TRBV5-1 and TRBJ1-4; TRBD1 matches at 10 bases. J was trimmed by 8 bases and V by 4 bases; bases with no gene match: 17. Germline CDR1 is SGHRS and CDR2 is YFSETQ. The CDR3 length is 18 residues. The complete variable domain, with remaining parts taken from reference TRBV5-1 and TRBJ1-4, reads KAGVTQTPRYLIKTRGQQVTLSCSPISGHRSVSWYQQTPGQGLQFLFEYFSETQRNKGNFPGRFSGRQFSNSRSEMNVSTLELGDSALYLCASSKGGGTGDPNEKLFFGSGTQLSVL.

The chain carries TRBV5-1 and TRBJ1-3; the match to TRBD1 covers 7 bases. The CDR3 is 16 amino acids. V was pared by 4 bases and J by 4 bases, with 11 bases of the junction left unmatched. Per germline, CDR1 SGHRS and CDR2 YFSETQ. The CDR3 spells CASSPQVGTDGNTIYF. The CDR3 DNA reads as TGCGCCAGCAGCCCCCAGGTCGGGACAGACGGAAACACCATATATTTT.